The rows below give T cell receptor beta chains drawn from one sample of a study of human T cells and chemical hapten exposure. MiXCR was run by TCRdb on the RACE reads, yielding one entry per CDR3 protein. The sample has approximately 80,000 distinct CDR3 sequences, 11% to 15% seen once; the top ten hold 3.5% to 6%. The specimen comprised whole blood, sampled in connection with sensitization to the hapten diphenylcyclopropenone (DPC). The receptors were gathered from a woman aged 45-65 years with alopecia areata. Some clones in this sample may be carry-over from other donors' samples. CDR3s leave out the opening cysteine and the closing phenylalanine or tryptophan.

V gene: TRBV7-8; J gene: TRBJ2-1; CDR3 length: 17; CDR3 protein: ASSLLRDRALNSYNEQF
V gene: TRBV2; J gene: TRBJ2-7; CDR3 length: 13; CDR3 protein: ASRRTSGSSGEQY
V gene: TRBV6-6; J gene: TRBJ2-2; CDR3 length: 10; CDR3 protein: ASTKNTGELF
V gene: TRBV7-8; J gene: TRBJ2-6; CDR3 length: 18; CDR3 protein: ASSLVARGRVVTGANVLT
V gene: TRBV12-3/TRBV12-4; J gene: TRBJ2-2; CDR3 length: 11; CDR3 protein: AISTGDTGELF
V gene: TRBV12-3/TRBV12-4; J gene: TRBJ2-5; CDR3 length: 10; CDR3 protein: ASSSIQETQY
V gene: TRBV23-1; J gene: TRBJ2-5; CDR3 length: 14; CDR3 protein: ASSQAKGLGQETQY
V gene: TRBV27; J gene: TRBJ2-5; CDR3 length: 15; CDR3 protein: ASSLHRGTGKQETQY
V gene: TRBV9; J gene: TRBJ2-1; CDR3 length: 17; CDR3 protein: ASSVGLAGGRVSRNEQF
V gene: TRBV4-3; J gene: TRBJ1-1; CDR3 length: 15; CDR3 protein: ASSQDLRGASNTEAF
V gene: TRBV7-6; J gene: TRBJ2-1; CDR3 length: 16; CDR3 protein: ASSLLAETGPNGNEQF
V gene: TRBV30; J gene: TRBJ1-2; CDR3 length: 13; CDR3 protein: AWKVSGNTNYGYT
V gene: TRBV6-5; J gene: TRBJ1-2; CDR3 length: 11; CDR3 protein: ASSYSQGFGYT
V gene: TRBV29-1; J gene: TRBJ2-1; CDR3 length: 11; CDR3 protein: SVGLDHGSEQF
V gene: TRBV6-1; J gene: TRBJ2-5; CDR3 length: 13; CDR3 protein: ASRPNRVMGETQY
V gene: TRBV28; J gene: TRBJ2-7; CDR3 length: 11; CDR3 protein: ASSYRGRYEQY
V gene: TRBV14; J gene: TRBJ1-2; CDR3 length: 13; CDR3 protein: ASSQGSWGIGGYT
V gene: TRBV25-1; J gene: TRBJ2-7; CDR3 length: 13; CDR3 protein: ASSESGGSTYEQY
V gene: TRBV28; J gene: TRBJ2-1; CDR3 length: 9; CDR3 protein: ASRTGGTWF
V gene: TRBV19; J gene: TRBJ1-2; CDR3 length: 12; CDR3 protein: ASSAGPFSYGYT
V gene: TRBV2; J gene: TRBJ2-7; CDR3 length: 11; CDR3 protein: ASLLAYSYEQY
V gene: TRBV20-1; J gene: TRBJ2-2; CDR3 length: 12; CDR3 protein: SAIGEIGTGELF
V gene: TRBV10-3; J gene: TRBJ2-7; CDR3 length: 12; CDR3 protein: AISELGLNYEQY
V gene: TRBV28; J gene: TRBJ1-1; CDR3 length: 11; CDR3 protein: ASTPVLNTEAF
V gene: TRBV29-1; J gene: TRBJ2-5; CDR3 length: 8; CDR3 protein: SVGVGTQY
V gene: TRBV7-9; J gene: TRBJ1-1; CDR3 length: 11; CDR3 protein: ASSPRDHTEAF
V gene: TRBV5-1; J gene: TRBJ2-3; CDR3 length: 12; CDR3 protein: ASSLAKTGDTQY
V gene: TRBV30; J gene: TRBJ2-2; CDR3 length: 11; CDR3 protein: AWSTGPDRELF
V gene: TRBV24-1; J gene: TRBJ2-7; CDR3 length: 11; CDR3 protein: ATSDGSNYEQY
V gene: TRBV20-1; J gene: TRBJ2-3; CDR3 length: 12; CDR3 protein: SARLAGPTDTQY
V gene: TRBV27; J gene: TRBJ2-7; CDR3 length: 10; CDR3 protein: ASSFRGQEQY
V gene: TRBV5-1; J gene: TRBJ2-1; CDR3 length: 13; CDR3 protein: ASSFDLGAYNEQF